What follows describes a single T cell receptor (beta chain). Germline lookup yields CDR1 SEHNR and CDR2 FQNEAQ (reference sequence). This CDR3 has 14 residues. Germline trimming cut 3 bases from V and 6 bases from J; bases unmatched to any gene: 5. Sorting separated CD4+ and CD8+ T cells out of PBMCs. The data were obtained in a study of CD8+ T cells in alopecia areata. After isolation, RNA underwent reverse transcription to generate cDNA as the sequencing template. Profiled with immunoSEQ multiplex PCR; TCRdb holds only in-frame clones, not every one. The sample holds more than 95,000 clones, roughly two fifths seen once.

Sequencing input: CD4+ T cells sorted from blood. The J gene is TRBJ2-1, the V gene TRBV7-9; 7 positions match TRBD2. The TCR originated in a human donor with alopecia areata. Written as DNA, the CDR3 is TGTGCCAGCAGCTTCGGACTAGTCGGCAATGAGCAGTTCTTC. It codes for CASSFGLVGNEQFF. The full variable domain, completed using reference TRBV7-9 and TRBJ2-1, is DTGVSQNPRHKITKRGQNVTFRCDPISEHNRLYWYRQTLGQGPEFLTYFQNEAQLEKSRLLSDRFSAERPKGSFSTLEIQRTEQGDSAMYLCASSFGLVGNEQFFGPGTRLTVL.